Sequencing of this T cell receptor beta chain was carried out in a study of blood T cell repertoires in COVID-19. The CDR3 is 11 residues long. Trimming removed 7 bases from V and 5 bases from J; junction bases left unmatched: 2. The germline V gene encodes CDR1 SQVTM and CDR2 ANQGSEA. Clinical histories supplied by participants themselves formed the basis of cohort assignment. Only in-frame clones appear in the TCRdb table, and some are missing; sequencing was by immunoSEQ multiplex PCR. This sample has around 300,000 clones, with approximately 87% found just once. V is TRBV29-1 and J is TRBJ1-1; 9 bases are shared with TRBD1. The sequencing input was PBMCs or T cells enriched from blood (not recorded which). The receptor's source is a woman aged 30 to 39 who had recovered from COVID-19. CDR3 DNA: TGCAGCGGTGGACAGGGGACTGAAGCTTTCTTT. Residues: CSGGQGTEAFF.